A selection of T cell receptor beta chains follows, all from one sample in a study of cytomegalovirus exposure and HLA in healthy donors. Generated by immunoSEQ multiplex PCR, the TCRdb table keeps only in-frame clones and is missing some. Altogether 82,000 or so clones are present, over 85% being singletons, with the ten largest covering about 0.7%. Sample: PBMCs. These receptors all stem from a woman between 18 and 29 years old in good health and CMV-seronegative. Both conserved end residues are part of each CDR3. Each record gives: J gene, V gene, D gene, CDR3 protein. D genes are given only for firm matches.

TRBJ1-1 | TRBV18 | . | CASSPQGQNTEAFF
TRBJ1-2 | TRBV5-6 | . | CASSLVGRDGYTF
TRBJ2-5 | TRBV6-6 | TRBD1 | CASSWTGGRETQYF
TRBJ2-1 | TRBV6-1 | TRBD2 | CASSKLAGPVNEQFF
TRBJ2-7 | TRBV25-1 | . | CASSEFQGYEQYF
TRBJ1-1 | TRBV27 | TRBD1 | CASRTYLRGRENTEAFF
TRBJ2-7 | TRBV14 | . | CASSRPPGEYEQYF
TRBJ1-2 | TRBV6-5 | . | CASSSGTTNYGYTF
TRBJ1-6 | TRBV6-6 | TRBD1 | CASSYSHRGRNSPLHF
TRBJ2-7 | TRBV4-1 | TRBD1 | CASSQGDRDYEQYF
TRBJ1-5 | TRBV7-2 | . | CASQLGALEGQPQHF
TRBJ2-1 | TRBV28 | TRBD2 | CASSLSTSGRDNEQFF
TRBJ1-4 | TRBV5-1 | . | CASSLAQGPPNEKLFF
TRBJ1-2 | TRBV4-1 | TRBD1 | CASSQDTGYRGGYTF
TRBJ2-3 | TRBV4-3 | . | CASSQAEADTQYF
TRBJ2-3 | TRBV10-3 | . | CAISEWSGTSTDTQYF
TRBJ1-1 | TRBV4-3 | . | CASSQEHSGQANTEAFF
TRBJ2-7 | TRBV27 | . | CASRLTSGVSQAYEQYF
TRBJ2-7 | TRBV27 | . | CASSLVGDGEQYF
TRBJ1-2 | TRBV7-6 | . | CASSLEGGRGGYTF
TRBJ2-1 | TRBV6-5 | TRBD2 | CASTVAGRGYEQFF
TRBJ1-5 | TRBV7-2 | . | CASSLPGLRQPQHF
TRBJ2-5 | TRBV5-1 | . | CASSLAEPEETQYF
TRBJ2-7 | TRBV25-1 | . | CASSENPTGTSYYEQYF
TRBJ1-2 | TRBV28 | TRBD1 | CASSSGTGHYGYTF
TRBJ1-5 | TRBV28 | TRBD1 | CASSLQGASNQPQHF